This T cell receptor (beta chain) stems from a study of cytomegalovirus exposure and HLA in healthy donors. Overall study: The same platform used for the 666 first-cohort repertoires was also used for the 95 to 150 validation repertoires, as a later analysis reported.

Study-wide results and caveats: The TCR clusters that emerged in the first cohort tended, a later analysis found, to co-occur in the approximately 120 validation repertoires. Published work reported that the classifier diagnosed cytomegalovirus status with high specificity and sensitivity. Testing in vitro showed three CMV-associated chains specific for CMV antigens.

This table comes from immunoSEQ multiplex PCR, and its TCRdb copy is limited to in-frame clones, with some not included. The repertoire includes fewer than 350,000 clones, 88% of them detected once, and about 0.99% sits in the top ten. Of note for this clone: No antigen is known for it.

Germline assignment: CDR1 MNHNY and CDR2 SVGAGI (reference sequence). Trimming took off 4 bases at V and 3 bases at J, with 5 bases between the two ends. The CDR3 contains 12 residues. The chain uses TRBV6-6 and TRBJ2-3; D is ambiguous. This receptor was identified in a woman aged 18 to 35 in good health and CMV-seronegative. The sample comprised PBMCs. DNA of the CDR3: TGTGCCAGCAGTTCGAGGACAGATACGCAGTATTTT. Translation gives CASSSRTDTQYF.